Below, one T cell receptor beta chain is given with its context. Authors' processing steps: The authors estimated nucleated cell counts from reference gene primer amplification. Here immunoSEQ multiplex PCR was the method, and the copy in TCRdb shows in-frame clones only, minus some. For V, J and clone size, that table is used; D and trimming come from the DNA. The top ten hold roughly 10% of the sample, which has 220,000 or so clones, 70% to 90% seen once. V shed 4 bases, J shed 7 bases, and the junction held 9 bases outside the gene matches. In germline, CDR1 is MGHDK, CDR2 SYGVNS. There are 14 residues in the CDR3. These data are taken from a study of blood T cell repertoires in COVID-19. Study-wide background: Samples representing acute and convalescent COVID-19 were sourced from the United States, Italy and Spain.

In Seattle, patients joined the study during active infection and were tracked longitudinally. The material sequenced was peripheral blood. This sequence joins TRBV25-1 and TRBJ1-1; the match to TRBD1 covers 7 bases. The receptor's source is a woman in her forties or fifties with COVID-19, enrolled during active disease. The chain's CDR3 is CASSGLQGTLEAFF. CDR3 sequence (DNA): TGTGCCAGCAGTGGGTTACAGGGGACCCTTGAAGCTTTCTTT.